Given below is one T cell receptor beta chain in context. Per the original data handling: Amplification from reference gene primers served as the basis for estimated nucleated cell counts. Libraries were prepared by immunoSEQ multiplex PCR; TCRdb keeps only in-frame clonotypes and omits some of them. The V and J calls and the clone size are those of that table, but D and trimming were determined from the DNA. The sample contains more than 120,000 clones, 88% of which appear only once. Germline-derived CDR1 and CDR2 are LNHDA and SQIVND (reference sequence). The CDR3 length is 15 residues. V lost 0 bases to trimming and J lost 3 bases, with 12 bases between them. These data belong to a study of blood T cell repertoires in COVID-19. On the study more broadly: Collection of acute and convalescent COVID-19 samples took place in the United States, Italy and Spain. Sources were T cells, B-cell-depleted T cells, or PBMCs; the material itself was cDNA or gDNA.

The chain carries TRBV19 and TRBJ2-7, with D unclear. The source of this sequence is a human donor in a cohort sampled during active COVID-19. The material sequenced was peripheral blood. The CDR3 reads CASSIEAVPVYEQYF. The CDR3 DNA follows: TGTGCCAGTAGTATAGAGGCAGTGCCAGTCTACGAGCAGTACTTC.